These 20 T cell receptor beta chains were all obtained from the same sample, sequenced in a study of blood T cell repertoires in COVID-19. Method: immunoSEQ multiplex PCR; TCRdb's copy keeps in-frame clones and lacks some. This sample has roughly 190,000 clones, with approximately 90% found just once. Input material: peripheral blood. These receptor sequences come from a man in his 60s with active or convalescent COVID-19.

This clone was counted between two and nine times. This chain links TRBV5-4 with TRBJ1-1; unclear D gene. The CDR3 covers 14 residues. Germline CDR1 and CDR2: SGHNT and YYREEE (reference sequence). Trimming pared 4 bases from V and 2 bases from J, leaving 12 bases between. CDR3 sequence reads: CASSRTQSNTEAFF. The CDR3 bases are TGTGCCAGCAGCAGAACACAGAGTAACACTGAAGCTTTCTTT.

J is TRBJ2-7 and V is TRBV6-6; maybe TRBD2 (5 bases). The CDR3 contains 11 residues. Trimming removed 4 bases at V and 7 bases at J, with 8 bases between. CDR1 and CDR2 (germline): MNHNY, SVGAGI (reference sequence). Here the CDR3 reads CASSWTGEQYF. The DNA of the CDR3 is TGTGCCAGCAGTTGGACTGGGGAGCAGTACTTC.

V gene TRBV18 combines with J gene TRBJ1-1; D call uncertain. V was shortened by 6 bases and J by 7 bases, with 12 bases between the two germline ends. The germline gives CDR1 KGHSH, CDR2 LQKENI. There are 12 residues in the CDR3. CDR3 amino acids: CASSNGEIEAFF. The CDR3 DNA is TGTGCCAGCTCGAACGGGGAAATTGAAGCTTTCTTT.

V usage is TRBV5-4 and J usage is TRBJ1-1; D is uncertain. Germline CDR1 reads SGHNT; CDR2 reads YYREEE (reference sequence). V lost 0 bases, J lost 3 bases, and 12 bases lay in between. This CDR3 has 15 amino acids. The CDR3 here is CASSLGSREDTEAFF. The CDR3 DNA is TGTGCCAGCAGCTTGGGGTCCCGGGAGGACACTGAAGCTTTCTTT. The whole variable domain, filled in from reference TRBV5-4 and TRBJ1-1, reads ETGVTQSPTHLIKTRGQQVTLRCSSQSGHNTVSWYQQALGQGPQFIFQYYREEENGRGNFPPRFSGLQFPNYSSELNVNALELDDSALYLCASSLGSREDTEAFFGQGTRLTVV.

This chain connects TRBV2 to TRBJ1-2; a possible D gene is TRBD1 (6 bases). The germline CDR1 and CDR2 sequences are SNHLY and FYNNEI. V lost 2 bases, J lost 2 bases, and 9 bases lay in between. The length of the CDR3 is 14 residues. Written as DNA, the CDR3 is TGTGCCAGCAGTGAATCAACAGGGAACTATGGCTACACCTTC. Translation: CASSESTGNYGYTF.

The CDR3 loop reads CASSLPGLAQPQHF. The DNA of the CDR3 is TGTGCCAGCAGCTTGCCAGGGCTGGCCCAGCCCCAGCATTTT. V usage is TRBV5-4 and J usage is TRBJ1-5; D is possibly TRBD1 (5 bases). The CDR3 sequence is 14 residues long. The germline gives CDR1 SGHNT, CDR2 YYREEE (reference sequence). The ends were cut back, 1 base at V and 7 bases at J, with 12 bases in the middle.

The chain joins TRBV18 to TRBJ2-5; 7 positions agree with TRBD1. There are 14 residues in the CDR3. V was clipped by 3 bases and J by 5 bases; unmatched bases: 6. Germline assignment: CDR1 KGHSH and CDR2 LQKENI. Here the CDR3 DNA reads TGTGCCAGCTCACCCTCGACAGGGCGGGAGACCCAGTACTTC. Translating it yields CASSPSTGRETQYF.

The chain links TRBV7-9 to TRBJ1-2; D uncertain. The CDR3 extends over 14 amino acids. V shed 1 base and J shed 7 bases, with 13 bases lying between them. Germline lookup yields CDR1 SEHNR and CDR2 FQNEAQ (reference sequence). The CDR3 is CASSLGEGSGGYTF. CDR3 DNA sequence: TGTGCCAGCAGCTTAGGAGAGGGTTCTGGTGGCTACACCTTC. Variable domain in full (rest from reference TRBV7-9 and TRBJ1-2): DTGVSQNPRHKITKRGQNVTFRCDPISEHNRLYWYRQTLGQGPEFLTYFQNEAQLEKSRLLSDRFSAERPKGSFSTLEIQRTEQGDSAMYLCASSLGEGSGGYTFGSGTRLTVV.

This chain links TRBV6-5 with TRBJ2-5; 7 bases map to TRBD1. With 5 bases clipped from V and 5 bases from J, the junction kept 5 bases outside the gene matches. Germline loops: CDR1 MNHEY, CDR2 SVGAGI. This CDR3 region has 13 residues. CDR3 sequence: CASSRDRRETQYF. The CDR3 DNA is TGTGCCAGCAGTAGGGACAGAAGGGAGACCCAGTACTTC.

Of note for this clone: One junction end disagrees with the germline gene, perhaps due to a read error. DNA of the CDR3: TGTGCCACCAGTGAACGGGACAGGTGGAACGCCGGGGAGCTGTTTTTT. Amino acids: CATSERDRWNAGELFF. The rearrangement uses TRBV24-1 and TRBJ2-2; 8 nucleotides match TRBD1. This CDR3 has 16 amino acids. Germline CDR1 and CDR2: KGHDR and SFDVKD.

V gene TRBV6-2 or TRBV6-3 combines with J gene TRBJ2-5, with a tentative D call TRBD1 (5 bases). V was clipped by 5 bases and J by 9 bases, with 10 bases between them. In germline, CDR1 is MNHEY, CDR2 SVGEGT. CDR3 length: 11 amino acids. The CDR3 region is CASSATEAQYF. The DNA of the CDR3 is TGTGCCAGCAGTGCGACAGAAGCCCAGTACTTC.

The chain carries TRBV5-4 and TRBJ1-2; TRBD1 might be the D (6 bases). In germline, CDR1 is SGHNT, CDR2 YYREEE (reference sequence). The CDR3 sequence is 13 residues long. V was shortened by 2 bases and J by 5 bases, with 10 bases between the two germline ends. CDR3 in DNA: TGTGCCAGCAGCTTAGAACAGGGATATGGCTACACCTTC. Protein sequence: CASSLEQGYGYTF.

This chain connects TRBV1 to TRBJ2-3; the table calls TRBD2, which could not be checked here. TRBV1 is noted as a pseudogene. This CDR3 comprises 17 residues. CDR3 sequence reads: CTSSHLRGSGRTDTQYF. CDR3 nucleotide sequence: TGCACCAGCAGCCACCTCCGTGGTAGCGGGCGCACAGATACGCAGTATTTT.

This chain links TRBV5-4 with TRBJ2-3; D possibly corresponds to TRBD2 (7 bases). Trimming cost V 5 bases and J 0 bases, with 16 bases left between them. CDR3 length equals 16 residues. Germline V gene data show CDR1 as SGHNT and CDR2 as YYREEE (reference sequence). CDR3 amino acids: CASSSGGHLSTDTQYF. CDR3 DNA: TGTGCCAGCAGTTCGGGGGGCCACCTTAGCACAGATACGCAGTATTTT. The full variable domain, completed using reference TRBV5-4 and TRBJ2-3, is ETGVTQSPTHLIKTRGQQVTLRCSSQSGHNTVSWYQQALGQGPQFIFQYYREEENGRGNFPPRFSGLQFPNYSSELNVNALELDDSALYLCASSSGGHLSTDTQYFGPGTRLTVL.

The rearrangement links TRBV29-1 to TRBJ2-1, with 9 positions matching TRBD2. Germline V gene data show CDR1 as SQVTM and CDR2 as ANQGSEA. Germline trimming cut 5 bases from V and 12 bases from J; bases unmatched to any gene: 11. The CDR3 length is 13 residues. CDR3 residues: CSVLGGTSLWQFF. The CDR3 DNA sequence: TGCAGCGTTCTAGGGGGGACTAGCTTATGGCAGTTCTTC.

This clone was picked up one time. This chain uses TRBV19 with TRBJ1-1, with 9 nucleotides matching TRBD1. After removal of 5 bases from V and 9 bases from J, the junction contained 4 bases not matched to a gene. This CDR3 has 12 amino acids. CDR1 is LNHDA and CDR2 is SQIVND in the germline V gene (reference sequence). CDR3 DNA: TGTGCCAGTAGTTTAGGGACAGGGCAAGCTTTCTTT. Translating gives CASSLGTGQAFF.

In this sample, this clone turned up once. The V gene is TRBV2, the J gene TRBJ2-3; 7 bases are a match to TRBD2. In germline, CDR1 is SNHLY, CDR2 FYNNEI. The trim removed 10 bases at V and 1 base at J, leaving 8 bases unmatched. CDR3 length: 14 amino acids. CDR3 in amino acids: CATVTSAGTDTQYF. CDR3 in DNA: TGTGCCACCGTTACTAGCGCTGGCACAGATACGCAGTATTTT.

This chain joins TRBV5-4 and TRBJ1-2, with D maybe TRBD1 (5 bases). Per the germline V gene, CDR1 is SGHNT and CDR2 is YYREEE (reference sequence). The CDR3 covers 14 residues. The ends were cut back, 4 bases at V and 1 base at J, with 11 bases in the middle. CDR3: CASSPGGDNYGYTF. DNA for the CDR3: TGTGCCAGCAGCCCGGGGGGGGATAACTATGGCTACACCTTC.

The chain recombines TRBV6-5 with TRBJ2-7, with D perhaps matching TRBD1 (5 bases). The CDR3 consists of 15 residues. Germline CDR1 and CDR2: MNHEY and SVGAGI. Trimming shortened V by 5 bases and J by 2 bases, and 16 bases separated the two germline ends. DNA for the CDR3: TGTGCCAGCAGTCGAACTTACAGGCAACCCTACGAGCAGTACTTC. As protein: CASSRTYRQPYEQYF.

Remarks on this clone: In the same sample, other DNA sequences code for this CDR3. The V gene is TRBV12-3 or TRBV12-4, the J gene TRBJ2-5, with TRBD1 matching over 7 bases. CDR3 length equals 13 residues. The J segment lost 5 bases and the V segment lost 0 bases, leaving 0 bases of the junction unmatched. CDR3 amino acids: CASSLARGETQYF. The CDR3 nucleotides read TGTGCCAGCAGTTTAGCCAGGGGGGAGACCCAGTACTTC.